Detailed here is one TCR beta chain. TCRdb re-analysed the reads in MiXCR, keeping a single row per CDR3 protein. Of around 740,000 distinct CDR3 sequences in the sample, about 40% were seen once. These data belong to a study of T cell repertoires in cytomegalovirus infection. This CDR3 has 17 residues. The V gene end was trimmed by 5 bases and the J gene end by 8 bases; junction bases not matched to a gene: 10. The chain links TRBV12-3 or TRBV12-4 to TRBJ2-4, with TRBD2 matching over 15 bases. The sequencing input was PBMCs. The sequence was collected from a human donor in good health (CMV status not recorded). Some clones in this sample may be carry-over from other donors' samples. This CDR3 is CASSPPGTSGRSHIQYF. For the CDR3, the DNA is TGTGCCAGCAGTCCTCCTGGGACTAGCGGGAGGTCACACATTCAGTACTTC.